This passage covers 11 T cell receptor beta chains from one sample sequenced in a study of cytomegalovirus exposure and HLA in healthy donors. PCR primers comprised 60 Vbeta and 13 Jbeta primers. Sequencing used immunoSEQ multiplex PCR; TCRdb keeps in-frame clones, though not all of them. The data contain approximately 190,000 clones, more than 75% of them singletons. Sequenced: PBMCs. The source is a man aged 35-49 years in good health and CMV-seropositive.

The chain carries TRBV28 and TRBJ2-7, with D hard to call. Trimming left V 5 bases short and J 4 bases short, with 6 bases between. The germline CDR1 and CDR2 sequences are MDHEN and SYDVKM. The CDR3 contains 11 residues. The CDR3 is CASSRAYEQYF. The DNA of the CDR3 is TGTGCCAGCAGTCGCGCATACGAGCAGTACTTC.

This clone was observed a single time. This chain joins TRBV25-1 and TRBJ1-2, with D perhaps TRBD1 (5 bases). The V end was cut by 1 base, the J end by 2 bases, with 17 bases between. The CDR3 runs 17 residues. Germline CDR1 MGHDK, CDR2 SYGVNS. In DNA form, the CDR3 reads TGTGCCAGCAGTGAATGGGCCTCGGAGGGACTAAACTATGGCTACACCTTC. It codes for CASSEWASEGLNYGYTF.

The chain carries TRBV6-1 and TRBJ1-3; D is undetermined. CDR1 is MNHNS and CDR2 is SASEGT in the germline V gene. The CDR3 has 13 residues. Trimming pared 3 bases from V and 6 bases from J, leaving 9 bases between. The CDR3 here is CASSDGLLNTIYF. The CDR3 region has the DNA TGTGCCAGCAGTGATGGCCTTCTAAACACCATATATTTT.

CDR3 sequence (DNA): TGTGCCAGCAGCTCCACCCAAGGGGGTGGGGAGCAGTACTTC. As protein: CASSSTQGGGEQYF. The rearrangement joins TRBV7-9 to TRBJ2-5; perhaps TRBD1 as D (6 bases). Trimming took off 4 bases at V and 11 bases at J, with 20 bases between the two ends. The germline V gene has CDR1 SEHNR and CDR2 FQNEAQ (reference sequence). The CDR3 is made up of 14 amino acids.

V gene TRBV6-5 combines with J gene TRBJ2-3, with TRBD2 identical over 10 bases. The CDR3 consists of 15 residues. The junction had 5 bases not matched to a gene; V was cut back by 6 bases and J by 2 bases. Germline-derived CDR1 and CDR2 are MNHEY and SVGAGI. The CDR3 DNA follows: TGTGCCAGCAGCCTAGCGGGGGACACCACAGATACGCAGTATTTT. Encoded protein: CASSLAGDTTDTQYF.

The V gene is TRBV4-1, the J gene TRBJ2-5; TRBD2 matches 9 bases. From germline, CDR1 is MGHRA and CDR2 YSYEKL. Trimming removed 1 base from V and 1 base from J; junction bases left unmatched: 7. The CDR3 length is 17 residues. CDR3 sequence reads: CASSQGRLAGSQETQYF. The CDR3 DNA is TGCGCCAGCAGCCAAGGGAGGCTAGCGGGGTCCCAAGAGACCCAGTACTTC.

V usage is TRBV16 and J usage is TRBJ2-7, with D possibly TRBD1 on 6 matching bases. Germline V gene sequence: CDR1 KGHSY, CDR2 FQNENV. CDR3 length: 15 residues. V was trimmed by 4 bases and J by 3 bases, leaving 16 bases between them. The CDR3 loop reads CASSPRAGALYEQYF. The CDR3 DNA is TGTGCCAGCAGCCCCCGGGCAGGGGCCCTCTACGAGCAGTACTTC.

The chain has TRBV9 and TRBJ2-7; 8 bases match TRBD1. V shed 1 base, J shed 10 bases, and the junction held 10 bases outside the gene matches. CDR1 is SGDLS and CDR2 is YYNGEE in the germline V gene. The CDR3 has 14 residues. The DNA of the CDR3 is TGTGCCAGCAGCGTAACCGGACAGGGAGCACCCCAGTACTTC. Translation: CASSVTGQGAPQYF.

This clone was found once. V and J are TRBV7-2 and TRBJ2-7; D is perhaps TRBD2 (6 bases). The CDR3 length is 15 residues. V lost 5 bases and J lost 0, with 14 bases in between. The germline V gene encodes CDR1 SGHTA and CDR2 FQGNSA. CDR3 coding DNA: TGTGCCAGCAGCAAAGCGGGTAAAAGCTCCTACGAGCAGTACTTC. It specifies CASSKAGKSSYEQYF.

This chain joins TRBV19 and TRBJ2-2, with 7 bases fitting TRBD2. The junction had 9 bases not matched to a gene; V was cut back by 1 base and J by 7 bases. The CDR3 sequence is 16 residues long. CDR1 is LNHDA, CDR2 SQIVND, per germline (reference sequence). The CDR3 DNA follows: TGTGCCAGTAGTATAGGTCTAGCGGCTAGGGGCGGGGAGCTGTTTTTT. It specifies CASSIGLAARGGELFF. The variable domain in full, with the rest retrieved from reference TRBV19 and TRBJ2-2, is DGGITQSPKYLFRKEGQNVTLSCEQNLNHDAMYWYRQDPGQGLRLIYYSQIVNDFQKGDIAEGYSVSREKKESFPLTVTSAQKNPTAFYLCASSIGLAARGGELFFGEGSRLTVL.

The chain is built from TRBV7-9 and TRBJ2-1; 11 nucleotides line up with TRBD1. The CDR3 loop spans 16 amino acids. Germline lookup yields CDR1 SEHNR and CDR2 FQNEAQ (reference sequence). V lost 5 bases to trimming and J lost 5 bases; unmatched junction nucleotides: 8. The chain's CDR3 is CASSSVGTGGHNEQFF. The DNA of the CDR3 is TGTGCCAGCAGCAGCGTTGGGACAGGGGGTCACAATGAGCAGTTCTTC.